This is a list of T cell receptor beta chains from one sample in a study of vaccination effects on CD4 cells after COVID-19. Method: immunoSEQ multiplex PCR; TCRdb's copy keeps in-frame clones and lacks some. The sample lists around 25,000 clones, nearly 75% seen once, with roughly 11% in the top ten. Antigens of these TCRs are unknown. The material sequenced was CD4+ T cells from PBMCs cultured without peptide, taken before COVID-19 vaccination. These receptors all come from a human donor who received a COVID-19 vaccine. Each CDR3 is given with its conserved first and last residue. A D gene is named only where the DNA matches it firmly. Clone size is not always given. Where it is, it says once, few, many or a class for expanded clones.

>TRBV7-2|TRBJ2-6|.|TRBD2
CASSRTSGSGANVLTF
TGTGCCAGCAGCCGGACTAGCGGCTCTGGGGCCAACGTCCTGACTTTC
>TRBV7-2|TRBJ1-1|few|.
CASSSAPPGQGRRAFF
TGTGCCAGCAGCTCTGCTCCCCCGGGACAAGGCCGGCGGGCTTTCTTT
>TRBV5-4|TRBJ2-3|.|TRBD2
CASEAGGRGPDTQYF
TGTGCCAGCGAAGCGGGGGGGCGGGGCCCAGATACGCAGTATTTT
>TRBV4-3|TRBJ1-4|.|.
CASSQDGVEKLFF
TGCGCCAGCAGCCAAGATGGGGTTGAAAAACTGTTTTTT
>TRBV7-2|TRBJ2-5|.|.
CASSSRAIQETQYF
TGTGCCAGCAGCTCCCGGGCCATTCAAGAGACCCAGTACTTC
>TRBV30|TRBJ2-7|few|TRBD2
CAWTHWTSGRYEQYF
TGTGCCTGGACTCACTGGACTAGCGGGAGGTACGAGCAGTACTTC
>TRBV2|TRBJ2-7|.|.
CASSVNSLVGAEQYF
TGTGCCAGCAGTGTTAACTCCTTGGTAGGGGCCGAGCAGTACTTC
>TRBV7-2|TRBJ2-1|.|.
CASSSFPGLQFF
TGTGCCAGCAGCTCCTTCCCAGGATTACAGTTCTTC
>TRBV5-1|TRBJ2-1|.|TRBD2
CASSLGTSGYNEQFF
TGCGCCAGCAGCTTGGGGACTAGCGGTTACAATGAGCAGTTCTTC
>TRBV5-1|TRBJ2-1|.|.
CASSHGGDNEQFF
TGCGCCAGCAGCCATGGGGGCGACAATGAGCAGTTCTTC
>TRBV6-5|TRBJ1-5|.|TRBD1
CASSLQGARNQPQHF
TGTGCCAGCAGTTTACAGGGGGCGCGCAATCAGCCCCAGCATTTT
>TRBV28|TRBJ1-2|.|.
CASPRYTF
TGTGCCAGTCCCCGCTACACCTTC
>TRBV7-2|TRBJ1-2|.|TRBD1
CASSLPAQGTNYGYTF
TGTGCCAGCAGCCTCCCCGCACAGGGGACTAACTATGGCTACACCTTC
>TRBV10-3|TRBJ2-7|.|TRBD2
CAIGPGTRIHEQYF
TGTGCCATAGGGCCCGGGACTAGGATCCACGAGCAGTACTTC
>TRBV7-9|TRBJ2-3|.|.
CASSRAVGGNTDTQYF
TGTGCCAGCAGCCGAGCGGTCGGCGGGAACACAGATACGCAGTATTTT
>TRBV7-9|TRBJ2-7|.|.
CASSLMGGYEQYF
TGTGCCAGCAGCTTAATGGGCGGGTACGAGCAGTACTTC
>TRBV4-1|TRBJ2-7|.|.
CASSQDTRWGEQYF
TGCGCCAGCAGCCAAGACACCCGTTGGGGCGAGCAGTACTTC
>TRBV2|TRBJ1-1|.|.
CASSEVGGMNTEAFF
TGTGCCAGCAGTGAAGTCGGGGGTATGAACACTGAAGCTTTCTTT
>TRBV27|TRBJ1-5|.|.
CASSLVGGYSNQPQHF
TGTGCCAGCAGTTTAGTCGGGGGTTATAGCAATCAGCCCCAGCATTTT
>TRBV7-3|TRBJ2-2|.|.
CASSPFGPPGGELFF
TGTGCCAGCAGCCCCTTCGGCCCCCCAGGCGGGGAGCTGTTTTTT
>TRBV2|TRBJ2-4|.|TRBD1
CASSKGSGQGRWAKNIQYF
TGTGCCAGCAGTAAAGGCTCGGGACAGGGGCGGTGGGCCAAAAACATTCAGTACTTC